This is a list of T cell receptor beta chains from one sample in a study of blood T cell repertoires in COVID-19. Profiled with immunoSEQ multiplex PCR; TCRdb holds only in-frame clones, not every one. The sample has more than 200,000 clones; more than 85% are singletons. Sequencing used PBMCs or T cells enriched from blood (not recorded which). The receptors stem from a woman aged 25 to 39 who had recovered from COVID-19. Each CDR3 is given with its conserved first and last residue. A D gene is named only where the DNA matches it firmly. Size values are once, few and many counts, or a class for expanded clones, and some rows have none.

CDR3 protein	CDR3 DNA	V gene	D gene	clone size	J gene
CASSFNYEQYF	TGTGCCAGCAGCTTTAACTACGAGCAGTACTTC	TRBV7-9	.	.	TRBJ2-7
CASRLARDRILREAFF	TGTGCAAGTCGCTTAGCCCGTGACAGGATACTAAGGGAAGCTTTCTTT	TRBV12-2	.	.	TRBJ1-1
CSASPRRGRGEQYF	TGCAGTGCTAGTCCGAGGCGCGGGAGAGGCGAGCAGTACTTC	TRBV20-1	TRBD2	.	TRBJ2-7
CASRRSLVGDYGYTF	TGTGCCAGCAGACGTAGCCTGGTAGGGGACTATGGCTACACCTTC	TRBV6-5	.	.	TRBJ1-2
CAWSVGLAGYEQYF	TGTGCCTGGAGTGTAGGACTAGCGGGCTACGAGCAGTACTTC	TRBV30	TRBD2	.	TRBJ2-7
CASRQTGEDEKLFF	TGTGCCAGCAGGCAGACAGGGGAGGACGAAAAACTGTTTTTT	TRBV6-5	TRBD1	.	TRBJ1-4
CSVAALAGIGKTDTQYF	TGCAGCGTTGCCGCGCTAGCGGGAATCGGGAAAACTGATACGCAGTATTTT	TRBV29-1	TRBD2	once	TRBJ2-3
CASSPTGTGPGGYTF	TGTGCCAGCAGTCCGACCGGGACAGGGCCTGGGGGCTACACCTTC	TRBV6-2/TRBV6-3	TRBD1	once	TRBJ1-2
CASSLRTSNTEAFF	TGCGCCAGCAGCTTGAGAACATCGAACACTGAAGCTTTCTTT	TRBV5-1	.	.	TRBJ1-1
CASSRAGTGAYNEQFF	TGCGCCAGCAGCCGTGCAGGGACAGGTGCATACAATGAGCAGTTCTTC	TRBV5-1	TRBD1	.	TRBJ2-1
CASSLRGPQPQHF	TGCGCCAGCAGCTTGAGGGGGCCTCAGCCCCAGCATTTT	TRBV5-1	TRBD1	once	TRBJ1-5
CASGSPKAGHYLSSYNEQFF	TGTGCCAGCGGGTCCCCCAAAGCGGGCCACTACTTAAGCTCCTACAATGAGCAGTTCTTC	TRBV9	.	once	TRBJ2-1
CASSRVTEKGGYGYTF	TGTGCCAGCAGCCGGGTGACAGAAAAGGGTGGCTATGGCTACACCTTC	TRBV7-9	.	.	TRBJ1-2
CASSLQGANYEQYF	TGTGCCAGCAGCCTACAGGGGGCAAACTACGAGCAGTACTTC	TRBV5-6	TRBD1	.	TRBJ2-7
CASSPLAGVTETQYF	TGTGCCAGCTCACCTTTAGCGGGAGTTACAGAGACCCAGTACTTC	TRBV18	TRBD2	.	TRBJ2-5
CASSTDRDSGGYTF	TGTGCCAGCAGTACCGACAGGGACTCAGGCGGCTACACCTTC	TRBV6-5	TRBD1	.	TRBJ1-2
CASSLERGNQPQHF	TGTGCCAGCAGCTTAGAAAGGGGTAATCAGCCCCAGCATTTT	TRBV7-2	.	.	TRBJ1-5
CASSWGHSNTGELFF	TGTGCCAGCAGTTGGGGACACTCAAACACCGGGGAGCTGTTTTTT	TRBV27	.	.	TRBJ2-2
CASSSGLTWNGELFF	TGTGCCAGCAGTTCGGGACTTACATGGAACGGGGAGCTGTTTTTT	TRBV28	.	.	TRBJ2-2
CASSQVRGTEAFF	TGCGCCAGCAGTCAAGTAAGGGGCACTGAAGCTTTCTTT	TRBV4-1	.	.	TRBJ1-1
CAYNMNTEAFF	TGTGCCTATAACATGAACACTGAAGCTTTCTTT	TRBV30	.	.	TRBJ1-1
CASSKEGVAGKNIQYF	TGTGCCAGCAGCAAAGAGGGCGTGGCGGGCAAAAACATTCAGTACTTC	TRBV21-1	.	.	TRBJ2-4
CSVAGSTYGYTF	TGCAGCGTTGCCGGGTCTACCTATGGCTACACCTTC	TRBV29-1	.	.	TRBJ1-2
CASTDYSQSSGNTIYF	TGTGCCAGTACCGATTACAGTCAGAGCTCTGGAAACACCATATATTTT	TRBV19	.	.	TRBJ1-3
CASSQEGTSGRASRHNEQFF	TGCGCCAGCAGCCAAGAGGGCACTAGCGGGAGGGCCTCTAGGCACAATGAGCAGTTCTTC	TRBV4-1	TRBD2	.	TRBJ2-1
CAISVLVVVSGGTPPPPNYGYTF	TGTGCCATCAGTGTTCTAGTTGTCGTTTCTGGCGGGACTCCTCCTCCCCCTAACTATGGCTACACCTTC	TRBV10-3	.	.	TRBJ1-2
CASSQDGVEPQHF	TGTGCCAGCAGCCAAGACGGGGTAGAGCCCCAGCATTTT	TRBV4-2	.	.	TRBJ1-5
CASSYQLGGAEQFF	TGTGCCAGCAGCTACCAATTAGGGGGGGCTGAGCAGTTCTTC	TRBV5-8	.	.	TRBJ2-1
CASSSRRRTTDTQYF	TGCGCCAGCAGCTCACGCCGGAGAACTACAGATACGCAGTATTTT	TRBV5-1	.	.	TRBJ2-3
CAWRGTGEKLFF	TGTGCCTGGAGAGGAACAGGGGAAAAACTGTTTTTT	TRBV30	.	.	TRBJ1-4
CSANRANEQFF	TGCAGTGCTAACAGGGCAAATGAGCAGTTCTTC	TRBV20-1	.	.	TRBJ2-1
CASSLQGADYGYTF	TGCGCCAGCAGCCTACAGGGGGCTGACTATGGCTACACCTTC	TRBV4-3	TRBD1	.	TRBJ1-2
CASSEDREILGTQYF	TGTGCCAGCAGTGAGGACAGGGAGATATTAGGGACCCAGTACTTC	TRBV25-1	TRBD1	.	TRBJ2-5
CASTVDSKAFF	TGTGCCAGCACTGTCGACTCAAAAGCTTTCTTT	TRBV28	.	.	TRBJ1-1
CASNTGQGGQPQHF	TGTGCCAGCAATACTGGACAGGGAGGCCAGCCCCAGCATTTT	TRBV2	TRBD1	.	TRBJ1-5
CASRGRNYEQYF	TGTGCCAGCAGGGGCAGAAACTACGAGCAGTACTTC	TRBV27	.	.	TRBJ2-7